This TCR beta chain was sequenced in a study of type 1 regulatory T cells. As for the study in general: An in vitro protocol generated T-allo10, a Tr1-enriched, alloantigen-specific CD4 T cell product.

This clonotype was seen ten or more times. TCRdb reprocessed the reads via MiXCR and lists one record per CDR3 protein. The sample contains about 18,000 distinct CDR3 sequences, 9.5% to 13% of which appear only once. This CDR3 is 14 amino acids long. V lost 4 bases and J lost 1; bases outside the gene matches: 0. CDR1 is ENHRY and CDR2 is SYGVKD in the germline V gene. Sequencing was carried out using CD4+ T cells, either the whole sample or a sorted fraction (not recorded which). The origin of this receptor is a human donor in good health. This chain links TRBV10-3 with TRBJ2-3, with TRBD2 matching 9 bases. The CDR3 nucleotides are TGTGCCATCAGTGGGACTAGCGGCACAGATACGCAGTATTTT. This sequence encodes CAISGTSGTDTQYF.